The following is a T cell receptor beta chain sequence with its context. Its cognate antigen has yet to be identified. Base qualities were left out, and no much larger clone turns up one base away. Whole blood was collected in K2EDTA tubes by collaborating institutions according to the institutions' own protocols. For TCRbeta analysis, collaborators shipped samples in one of three forms: frozen whole blood, isolated PBMCs, or DNA extracted from either of those sample types. The immunoSEQ Assay, a bias-controlled multiplex PCR, was used to amplify TCRbeta CDR3 regions from genomic DNA. In the authors' own workflow: Nucleated cell counts per sample were estimated from amplification of reference gene primers within the assay. Sequence reads were collapsed and filtered to measure the absolute abundance of every unique TCRbeta CDR3 rearrangement. Productive Simpson clonality was computed per sample as the square root of Simpson's diversity index over productive rearrangements. The immuneACCESS repertoire file appears here via TCRdb, limited to in-frame rearrangements. These files lack a portion of the clones; in checked studies, under half of the deficit traces to unresolved V genes, and the cause of the others is not known. From that table come the V and J calls and clone size; the DNA was used to work out D and trimming. The sample has around 110,000 clones on record, approximately 88% of them singletons. Clones ranked in the top ten supply 6.8% of the sample.

The sample originates from a study of blood T cell repertoires in COVID-19 (TCRdb year 2020). Study-level background: Samples from collaborators originated in the United States, Italy and Spain and spanned both the acute and convalescent phases of COVID-19. Where available, HLA class I and class II types were taken from metadata supplied by the sample provider and were not determined by assay-based typing. The prospective study material was composed of cDNA or gDNA derived from T cells, B-cell-depleted T cells, or PBMCs. Sample metadata almost always included a de-identified subject ID, COVID-19 status, age in years and sex. The samples were drawn from two sources: the first 160 participants of the ongoing ImmuneRACE study, and 1,254 subjects contributed by 6 global collaborators. Deeply sampled blood TCRbeta repertoires from subjects exposed to, actively infected with, or recovered from COVID-19 were included in the dataset. The repertoires were released in a freely available public database intended as a resource for research on the immune response to SARS-CoV-2. Findings and caveats that apply to the study as a whole: How much clinical and demographic metadata was included differed by source and by participant, and the metadata was provided uncurated.

From the germline V gene, CDR1 is MDHEN and CDR2 is SYDVKM. Cut back by 3 bases and 0 bases, the V and J ends lie 9 bases apart. Measured from the cysteine to the phenylalanine, the CDR3 is 15 residues long. Only the CDR3 DNA stays, 45 bases, in frame from base 1. The V gene is TRBV28 and the J gene is TRBJ2-1, with the D segment identity uncertain. The source is a man aged 45-60 years with active or convalescent COVID-19. Source material: peripheral blood. The DNA sequence is given as TGTGCCAGCAGTTTCCGGGTTAGCTCCTACAATGAGCAGTTCTTC. It translates as CASSFRVSSYNEQFF.